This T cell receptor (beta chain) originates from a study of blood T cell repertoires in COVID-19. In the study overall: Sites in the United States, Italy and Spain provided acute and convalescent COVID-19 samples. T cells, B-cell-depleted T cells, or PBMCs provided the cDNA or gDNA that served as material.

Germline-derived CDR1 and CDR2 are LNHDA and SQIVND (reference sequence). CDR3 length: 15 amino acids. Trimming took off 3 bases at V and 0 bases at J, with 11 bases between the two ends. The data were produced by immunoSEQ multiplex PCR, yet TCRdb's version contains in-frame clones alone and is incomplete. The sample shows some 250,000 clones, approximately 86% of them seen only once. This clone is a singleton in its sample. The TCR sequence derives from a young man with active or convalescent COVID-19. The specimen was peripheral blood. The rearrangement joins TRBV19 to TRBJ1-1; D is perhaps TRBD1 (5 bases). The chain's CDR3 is CASSIVTGMNTEAFF. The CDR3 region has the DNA TGTGCCAGTAGTATCGTCACAGGTATGAACACTGAAGCTTTCTTT.